This T cell receptor beta chain appears in the sequencing data of a study of OX40 agonist ivuxolimab in advanced cancers. Study-wide background: Anti-PD-1, anti-PD-L1 or anti-CTLA-4 therapy given earlier was allowed, and roughly 40% had some.

The CDR3 is 16 amino acids. J lost 6 bases, V lost 4 bases, and 4 bases had no gene match. Germline-derived CDR1 and CDR2 are ENHRY and SYGVKD. Sequencing was performed with immunoSEQ multiplex PCR; in TCRdb, only in-frame clones are kept and a portion is missing. The repertoire consists of 65,000 to 80,000 clones, with approximately 80% occurring once and the leading ten covering approximately 0.51%. The sequence came from an adult with an advanced solid tumor such as melanoma, head and neck, liver or kidney cancer. The sequencing here drew on CD4+ or CD8+ T cells sorted from blood, taken in a trial of the OX40 agonist ivuxolimab. The V gene is TRBV10-3, the J gene TRBJ2-2, with 14 positions matching TRBD2. The CDR3, as DNA: TGTGCCATCAGTGCCCCGGGACTAGCGGGGGCCGGGGAGCTGTTTTTT. Protein sequence: CAISAPGLAGAGELFF.